The TCR beta chain described here comes from a study of blood T cells in healthy people across ages. Of note for this clonotype: Its matching antigen is unknown.

Overall study results and limits: Diversity was higher, and naive CD4+ cells more numerous, in long-lived donors than in aged donors.

Together with a sample-barcoded 5' primer, a J-beta primer mix was included in a second PCR lasting about 7 to 11 cycles. From the 5' RACE reads, TCRdb called clonotypes with MiXCR, one entry per CDR3 protein. The data hold more than 650,000 distinct CDR3 sequences, with around 24% observed a single time. Germline V CDR1 and CDR2: SGHTA, FQGTGA. This CDR3 spans 12 amino acids. Peripheral blood was drawn, about 9.1 milliliters per donor. In addition, the sample was reused for a study of T cells of mothers and their children. That work contributes: Three healthy Caucasian mothers, along with their six children, were the donors. A primer called M1S, used in the second PCR, added sample barcodes and 2-4 random nucleotides.

The sequencing sample was made of blood. The V call is TRBV7-3, the J call TRBJ2-5, with a tentative D call TRBD1 (5 bases). The J call may not be correct, given that the DNA end is closer to TRBJ2-7. This clonotype was sampled from a boy younger than 18 in good health. CDR3: CASSSDTIEQYF. In nucleotides, the CDR3 is TGTGCCAGCAGCTCGGACACAATCGAGCAGTACTTC.